These T cell receptor beta chains were read from a single sample in a study of CD8+ T cells in alopecia areata. Assay: immunoSEQ multiplex PCR; the TCRdb copy retains only in-frame clones and omits some. This repertoire shows about 180,000 clones, 53% found once; its top ten account for 9.5% to 14%. The sequences come from CD8+ T cells sorted from blood, collected at week 24, from a patient treated with tofacitinib. Source of these receptors: a human donor with alopecia areata. The CDR3 runs from the conserved cysteine through the conserved F or W. The D gene is left open where the match is weak. Rows give clone size only sometimes, using once, few, many, or a class for an expanded clone.

>.|17|TRBV30|TRBD2|TRBJ2-1
TGTGCCTGGAGCCCCGGACTAGCGGGGGGGCCAGCCCATGAGCAGTTCTTC
CAWSPGLAGGPAHEQFF
>.|16|TRBV29-1|TRBD2|TRBJ2-1
TGCAGCGTTGAACCCGGGACTAGCGGGGACAACAATGAGCAGTTCTTC
CSVEPGTSGDNNEQFF
>few|13|TRBV29-1|.|TRBJ1-2
TGCAGCGCTCCAATTGGGGGGGAATATGGCTACACCTTC
CSAPIGGEYGYTF
>.|13|TRBV4-3|.|TRBJ2-7
TGCGCCAGCAGCCAAGATCGGGGTTACGAGCAGTACTTC
CASSQDRGYEQYF
>once|15|TRBV5-1|.|TRBJ1-5
TGCGCCAGCACCCTTTCCACGGATAGCAATCAGCCCCAGCATTTT
CASTLSTDSNQPQHF
>few|15|TRBV9|.|TRBJ2-3
TGTGCCAGCAGCCTCGCGCCCCGGGGCACAGATACGCAGTATTTT
CASSLAPRGTDTQYF
>few|17|TRBV11-2|.|TRBJ1-2
TGTGCCAGCAGCTCCTACCTTTTTGCCCGCGATAGCGGGGGCTACACCTTC
CASSSYLFARDSGGYTF
>.|14|TRBV14|.|TRBJ1-2
TGTGCCAGCAGCCCGCAAGATGCAGGGTTTGGCTACACCTTC
CASSPQDAGFGYTF
>.|15|TRBV11-2|.|TRBJ2-7
TGTGCCAGCAGCCTCGGGACGGGAAACTCCTACGAGCAGTACTTC
CASSLGTGNSYEQYF
>.|16|TRBV6-6|.|TRBJ1-1
TGTGCCAGCATGAAGTTTGTACAGGCCGTGAACACTGAAGCTTTCTTT
CASMKFVQAVNTEAFF
>.|16|TRBV7-3|TRBD1|TRBJ1-2
TGTGCCAGCAGCCAGTCCCACAGGGGACGGTTCGTCGGCTACACCTTC
CASSQSHRGRFVGYTF
>few|16|TRBV15|.|TRBJ2-7
TGTGCCACCAGCAGAGATCAGCAGGGAGAGTCGTACGAGCAGTACTTC
CATSRDQQGESYEQYF
>.|12|TRBV7-9|.|TRBJ2-3
TGTGCCAGCAGCTTACCATTAGATACGCAGTATTTT
CASSLPLDTQYF
>.|14|TRBV5-1|.|TRBJ2-3
TGCGCCAGCAGCCACCCAACGGGACAAGATACGCAGTATTTT
CASSHPTGQDTQYF
>.|15|TRBV9|.|TRBJ1-6
TGTGCCAGCAGCGAAGTAGCCAGGGCGAATTCACCCCTCCACTTT
CASSEVARANSPLHF
>.|15|TRBV19|TRBD1|TRBJ2-7
TGTGCCAGTAGTACCGGGACAGGGACATACTACGAGCAGTACTTC
CASSTGTGTYYEQYF
>once|12|TRBV9|.|TRBJ2-2
TGTGCCAGCAGCGTCGGGAGCGGGGAGCTGTTTTTT
CASSVGSGELFF
>.|14|TRBV29-1|TRBD2|TRBJ2-3
TGCAGCGTTGAGTTAGCGGGGGGGCCTGATACGCAGTATTTT
CSVELAGGPDTQYF
>.|14|TRBV2|.|TRBJ2-2
TGTGCCAGCAGAATTGGGGGGAACACCGGGGAGCTGTTTTTT
CASRIGGNTGELFF
>many|15|TRBV4-3|.|TRBJ2-5
TGCGCCAGCAGCCAAGAGAGCGGAGAACAAGAGACCCAGTACTTC
CASSQESGEQETQYF
>.|14|TRBV5-6|.|TRBJ1-2
TGTGCCAGCAGCTTGCACAGGGACGGCTATGGCTACACCTTC
CASSLHRDGYGYTF
>few|16|TRBV7-8|TRBD2|TRBJ2-7
TGTGCCAGCAGCCCCCCCGGGACTAGCGGGTCCTACGAGCAGTACTTC
CASSPPGTSGSYEQYF
>.|15|TRBV7-2|.|TRBJ2-3
TGTGCCAGCAGCGCATTAGCGAGGTTAACAGATACGCAGTATTTT
CASSALARLTDTQYF
>.|15|TRBV5-5|.|TRBJ2-7
TGTGCCAGCAGCTTGGGATCCCCCGTTAATTACGAGCAGTACTTC
CASSLGSPVNYEQYF